The 3 T cell receptor beta chains below all came from one sample that was sequenced in a study of graft-versus-host responses after intestinal transplantation. Repertoires were generated with immunoSEQ multiplex PCR, while TCRdb's copy carries only in-frame clones and drops some. The sample carries roughly 97,000 clones, more than 75% recorded once. The antigens of these receptors remain unknown. The sample here was unstimulated CD4+ T cells sorted from spleen or lymph node cells, taken before intestinal transplant. The receptors come from a human donor who received an intestinal transplant.

J is TRBJ1-3 and V is TRBV7-6, with D hard to call. V was pared by 8 bases and J by 4 bases, with 3 bases between. The germline V gene encodes CDR1 SGHVS and CDR2 FNYEAQ. There are 10 residues in the CDR3. The DNA for the CDR3 is TGTGCCAGCGACGGAAACACCATATATTTT. This encodes CASDGNTIYF.

This chain connects TRBV6-1 to TRBJ2-7, with 10 bases lining up with TRBD1. Germline V lookup: CDR1 MNHNS, CDR2 SASEGT. This CDR3 spans 14 amino acids. The V segment lost 8 bases and the J segment 6 bases; nucleotides outside the gene matches: 10. The CDR3 nucleotides are TGTGCCAGCGGAAGGGACAGGGGATTTGGCGAGCAGTACTTC. Its translation: CASGRDRGFGEQYF.

This chain uses TRBV7-3 with TRBJ2-1; tentative D call: TRBD2 (6 bases). This CDR3 spans 15 amino acids. Trimming left V 5 bases short and J 2 bases short, with 13 bases between. Per germline, CDR1 SGHTA and CDR2 FQGTGA. This CDR3 reads CASSPQTSTYNEQFF. In DNA form, the CDR3 reads TGTGCCAGCAGCCCACAGACTAGTACCTACAATGAGCAGTTCTTC.